Listed below are T cell receptor beta chains from one sample, sequenced in a study of breast tumors, draining lymph nodes, adjacent tissues. TCRdb passed the multiplex PCR reads through MiXCR, listing each CDR3 protein once. Among approximately 150,000 distinct CDR3 sequences, about 30% were seen once, and the ten largest hold over 3.5%. Sequenced: axillary lymph node tissue. These receptor sequences come from a female donor with breast cancer. Some clones in this sample may be carry-over from other donors' samples. Each CDR3 is given with its conserved first and last residue. Fields, in order: J gene, V gene, CDR3 protein.

j_call: TRBJ2-7; v_call: TRBV4-1; cdr3_aa: CVSSPSGDSEYEQYF
j_call: TRBJ2-3; v_call: TRBV5-1; cdr3_aa: CASSWTSGGTDTQYF
j_call: TRBJ2-7; v_call: TRBV5-8; cdr3_aa: CASSLDGTLTYHEQYF
j_call: TRBJ2-5; v_call: TRBV10-1; cdr3_aa: CASSDGGGPDQETQYF
j_call: TRBJ2-2; v_call: TRBV11-2; cdr3_aa: CASRPTGRDTGELFF
j_call: TRBJ1-5; v_call: TRBV7-4; cdr3_aa: CASSHTHDALCSNQPQHF
j_call: TRBJ1-6; v_call: TRBV20-1; cdr3_aa: CSAWRDSRNSPLHF
j_call: TRBJ2-1; v_call: TRBV27; cdr3_aa: CASRASLHVQFF
j_call: TRBJ1-2; v_call: TRBV12-3/TRBV12-4; cdr3_aa: CAGSWTVNYGYTF
j_call: TRBJ1-5; v_call: TRBV7-2; cdr3_aa: CASSLALGRTADQPQHF
j_call: TRBJ2-5; v_call: TRBV7-2; cdr3_aa: CASSRTSGGADIGYF
j_call: TRBJ2-5; v_call: TRBV11-2; cdr3_aa: CASSRGQGKQETQYF
j_call: TRBJ2-2; v_call: TRBV7-6; cdr3_aa: CASSSRTSGANTGELSW
j_call: TRBJ1-2; v_call: TRBV7-9; cdr3_aa: CASSLYTGNDYGYPF
j_call: TRBJ2-1; v_call: TRBV5-8; cdr3_aa: CASSPGLAGGPFVNNEQFF
j_call: TRBJ2-1; v_call: TRBV7-3; cdr3_aa: CASSRLTTSGGAEQFF
j_call: TRBJ2-5; v_call: TRBV6-4; cdr3_aa: CASSKTSGSGETQYF
j_call: TRBJ1-4; v_call: TRBV5-1; cdr3_aa: CASSFDGTGNEKLFF
j_call: TRBJ2-1; v_call: TRBV27; cdr3_aa: CASSLPGNEQFF
j_call: TRBJ1-2; v_call: TRBV5-8; cdr3_aa: CASRISPGGYGCTF
j_call: TRBJ2-7; v_call: TRBV27; cdr3_aa: CASSWQGASDEQYF
j_call: TRBJ2-3; v_call: TRBV6-1; cdr3_aa: CASNSLLLAGADTQYF
j_call: TRBJ1-6; v_call: TRBV10-1; cdr3_aa: CASSEGGQGNSPLHF
j_call: TRBJ2-7; v_call: TRBV14; cdr3_aa: CASSQAREQYF
j_call: TRBJ2-3; v_call: TRBV9; cdr3_aa: CASSVRTSGGALTDTQYF
j_call: TRBJ2-7; v_call: TRBV20-1; cdr3_aa: CSARTQGGAYEQYF
j_call: TRBJ1-1; v_call: TRBV20-1; cdr3_aa: CSARGTVMNTEALF
j_call: TRBJ2-1; v_call: TRBV19; cdr3_aa: CATSRAGGGNEQFF
j_call: TRBJ2-1; v_call: TRBV9; cdr3_aa: CASSVSGTAYNEQFF
j_call: TRBJ1-2; v_call: TRBV10-2; cdr3_aa: CASSDRVDGANYGYTF
j_call: TRBJ2-7; v_call: TRBV30; cdr3_aa: CAWGSPQGLSYEQYF
j_call: TRBJ2-1; v_call: TRBV5-8; cdr3_aa: CASHGTSVDNEQFF
j_call: TRBJ1-5; v_call: TRBV25-1; cdr3_aa: CASSFWARNQPQHF
j_call: TRBJ2-3; v_call: TRBV6-6; cdr3_aa: CASSYPRSGRTDTQYF
j_call: TRBJ2-2; v_call: TRBV30; cdr3_aa: CAWSASRPGVQATGELFF
j_call: TRBJ2-7; v_call: TRBV28; cdr3_aa: CASSLSQGRYEQYF
j_call: TRBJ1-4; v_call: TRBV2; cdr3_aa: CASKGENRGKLFF
j_call: TRBJ1-2; v_call: TRBV28; cdr3_aa: CASRTRQGVDYGHTF
j_call: TRBJ2-5; v_call: TRBV7-2; cdr3_aa: CASSPPGLGAQYF
j_call: TRBJ2-3; v_call: TRBV28; cdr3_aa: CASSFLQGPLGTQYF
j_call: TRBJ2-1; v_call: TRBV10-3; cdr3_aa: CAITPGLARRGVAYNEQFF
j_call: TRBJ1-2; v_call: TRBV29-1; cdr3_aa: CSVGQGTAAGNTF
j_call: TRBJ2-5; v_call: TRBV24-1; cdr3_aa: CATSPQSDGGPQETQYF
j_call: TRBJ1-2; v_call: TRBV9; cdr3_aa: CASSVGRQSYGYTF
j_call: TRBJ1-5; v_call: TRBV20-1; cdr3_aa: CSAVRTVSNQPQHF
j_call: TRBJ2-3; v_call: TRBV30; cdr3_aa: CAWSVFSTDTQYF
j_call: TRBJ2-5; v_call: TRBV12-5; cdr3_aa: CASGLGGGTQYF
j_call: TRBJ1-5; v_call: TRBV12-3/TRBV12-4; cdr3_aa: CASSQRTGPSPQHF
j_call: TRBJ2-7; v_call: TRBV2; cdr3_aa: CATSTRGHEQYF
j_call: TRBJ2-4; v_call: TRBV5-5; cdr3_aa: CASSLAGERAKNIQYF
j_call: TRBJ2-3; v_call: TRBV6-2/TRBV6-3; cdr3_aa: CASSDRAGGFDTQYF